The 8 T cell receptor beta chains below come from one sample, sequenced in a study of identical twins. Each CDR3 protein is one row after TCRdb ran MiXCR on the 5' RACE reads. The profile covers approximately 680,000 distinct CDR3 sequences, with around 7.4% appearing a single time and approximately 1.5% taken by the ten largest. These sequences were also reported in another study, on yellow fever vaccine responses in identical twins.

Sequencing was performed on PBMCs. The receptors come from a woman younger than 35 in good health.

This clonotype was recorded a few times. The chain uses TRBV24-1 and TRBJ2-1; D ambiguous. The CDR3 extends over 14 amino acids. V lost 7 bases and J 0 bases, leaving 9 bases between the germline ends. Germline values: CDR1 KGHDR, CDR2 SFDVKD. CDR3 region: CATSPLGSYNEQFF. The CDR3 region has the DNA TGTGCCACCAGCCCTCTGGGCTCCTACAATGAGCAGTTCTTC.

This clonotype occurred many times. The chain links TRBV20-1 to TRBJ2-7; 7 nucleotides match TRBD1. The germline V gene has CDR1 DFQATT and CDR2 SNEGSKA (reference sequence). The CDR3 consists of 13 residues. The trim removed 6 bases at V and 7 bases at J, leaving 12 bases unmatched. The CDR3 is CSASKLGGWEQYV. CDR3 in DNA: TGCAGTGCCAGCAAACTAGGGGGCTGGGAGCAGTACGTC.

This clonotype was counted at least ten times. The CDR3 loop is CASSSPGTSSDTQYF. The CDR3 DNA reads as TGTGCCAGCAGTTCGCCCGGGACTAGCTCAGATACGCAGTATTTT. The chain carries TRBV12-3 or TRBV12-4 and TRBJ2-3, with 9 nucleotides matching TRBD2. This CDR3 has 15 amino acids. With V trimmed by 4 bases and J by 4 bases, 6 bases remained unmatched.

Only a few counts were recorded for this clonotype. The V call is TRBV4-1, the J call TRBJ2-1, with D tentatively TRBD1 or TRBD2 (5 bases each). Trimming left V 5 bases short and J 2 bases short, with 16 bases between. The CDR3 extends over 16 amino acids. CDR1 and CDR2 from the germline V gene are MGHRA and YSYEKL. The DNA for the CDR3 is TGCGCCAGCAGCTCCCCCGGGGCGGGTACCTACAATGAGCAGTTCTTC. Amino acid sequence: CASSSPGAGTYNEQFF.

This clonotype has at least ten counts. CDR3 in amino acids: CASSPGDLYEQFF. The CDR3 DNA is TGTGCCAGCAGCCCGGGGGACCTCTATGAGCAGTTCTTC. V and J are TRBV12-3 or TRBV12-4 and TRBJ2-1, with TRBD2 as a possible D gene (6 bases). The germline V and J ends were trimmed by 6 bases and 8 bases, with 14 bases remaining between them. There are 13 residues in the CDR3.

In this sample, this clonotype turned up a few times. The genes are TRBV12-3 or TRBV12-4 and TRBJ1-1, with TRBD1 identical over 12 bases. The CDR3 totals 17 residues. J lost 5 bases, V lost 2 bases, and 9 bases had no gene match. CDR3 region: CASSLSGQGARMTEAFF. The CDR3 region has the DNA TGTGCCAGCAGTTTATCGGGACAGGGGGCGAGAATGACTGAAGCTTTCTTT.

The chain uses TRBV4-1 and TRBJ2-3, with 7 bases lining up with TRBD2. Germline lookup yields CDR1 MGHRA and CDR2 YSYEKL. V lost 6 bases to trimming and J lost 3 bases; unmatched junction nucleotides: 9. The CDR3 is 15 amino acids. The CDR3 region is CASSPEGRETDTQYF. CDR3 nucleotides: TGCGCCAGCAGTCCTGAGGGGCGGGAGACAGATACGCAGTATTTT.

V is TRBV15 and J is TRBJ2-5; the match to TRBD2 covers 8 bases. With 1 base clipped from V and 4 bases from J, the junction kept 2 bases outside the gene matches. Germline V CDR1 and CDR2: LNHNV, YYDKDF (reference sequence). The CDR3 runs to 14 residues. CDR3 amino acids: CATSRGLALETQYF. DNA of the CDR3: TGTGCCACCAGCAGAGGACTAGCGTTAGAGACCCAGTACTTC.